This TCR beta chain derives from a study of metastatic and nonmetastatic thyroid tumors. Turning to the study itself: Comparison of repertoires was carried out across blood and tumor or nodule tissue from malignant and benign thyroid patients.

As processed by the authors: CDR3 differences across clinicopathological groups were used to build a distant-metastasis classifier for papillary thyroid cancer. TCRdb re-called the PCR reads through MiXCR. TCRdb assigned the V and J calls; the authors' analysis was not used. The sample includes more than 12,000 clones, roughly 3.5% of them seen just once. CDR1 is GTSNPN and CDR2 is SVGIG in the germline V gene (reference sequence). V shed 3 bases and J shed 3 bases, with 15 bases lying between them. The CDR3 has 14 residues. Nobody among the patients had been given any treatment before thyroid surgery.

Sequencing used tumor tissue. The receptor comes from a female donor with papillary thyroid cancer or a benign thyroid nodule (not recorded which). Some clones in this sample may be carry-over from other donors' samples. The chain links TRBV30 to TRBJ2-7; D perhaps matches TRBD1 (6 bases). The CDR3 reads CAWRATGTNYEQYF. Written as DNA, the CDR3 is TGTGCCTGGAGAGCCACCGGGACAAACTACGAGCAGTACTTC.